This T cell receptor (beta chain) appears in the sequencing data of a study of T-cell memory formation after mild COVID-19. For the study at large: TCR clusters largely stayed donor specific.

A word on this clonotype: Antigen: not known.

The study, taken as a whole, reports: Clones which contracted sat mainly in CM and EM if CD4+, and in EMRA if CD8+. Cross-reactive memory appears to have joined, as suggested by some responding clones showing up in pre-infection memory. Clones shrinking between day 15 and 85 showed a balanced CD4/CD8 split, and those that grew later tilted toward CD4+.

From the 5' RACE reads, TCRdb called clonotypes with MiXCR, one entry per CDR3 protein. The sample has about 290,000 distinct CDR3 sequences; about 16% are singletons. Germline V gene sequence: CDR1 SGHTA, CDR2 FQGTGA. This CDR3 has 15 amino acids. With 1 base removed from V and 1 base from J, the gap between germline ends came to 10 bases. Sequenced material: PBMCs or a T cell subset sorted from them (not recorded which). This sequence originates from a man younger than 30 who had mild COVID-19 (a few samples of this study predate the infection). Cell type and time point are not known. The rearrangement uses TRBV7-3 and TRBJ1-2, with a possible D match to TRBD1 (6 bases). The CDR3 coding sequence is TGTGCCAGCAGCTTAAGTACAGGGAATAACTATGGCTACACCTTC. It yields the protein CASSLSTGNNYGYTF.